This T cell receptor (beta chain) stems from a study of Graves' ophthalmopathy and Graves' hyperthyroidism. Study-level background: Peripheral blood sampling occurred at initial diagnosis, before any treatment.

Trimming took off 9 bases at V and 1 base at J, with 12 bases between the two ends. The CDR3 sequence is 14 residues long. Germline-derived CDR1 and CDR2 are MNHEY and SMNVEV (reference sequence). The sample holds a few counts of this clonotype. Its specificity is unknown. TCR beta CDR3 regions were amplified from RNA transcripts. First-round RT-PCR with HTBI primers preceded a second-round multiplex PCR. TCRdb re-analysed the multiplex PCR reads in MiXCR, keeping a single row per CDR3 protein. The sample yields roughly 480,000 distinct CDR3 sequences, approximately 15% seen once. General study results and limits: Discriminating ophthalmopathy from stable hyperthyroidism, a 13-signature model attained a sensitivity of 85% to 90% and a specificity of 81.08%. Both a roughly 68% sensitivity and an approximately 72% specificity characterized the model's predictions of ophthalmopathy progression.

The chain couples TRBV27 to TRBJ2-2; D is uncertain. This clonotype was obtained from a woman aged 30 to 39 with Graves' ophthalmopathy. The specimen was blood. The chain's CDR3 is CASKPAGNTGELFF. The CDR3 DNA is TGTGCCAGTAAGCCCGCAGGGAACACCGGGGAGCTGTTTTTT.